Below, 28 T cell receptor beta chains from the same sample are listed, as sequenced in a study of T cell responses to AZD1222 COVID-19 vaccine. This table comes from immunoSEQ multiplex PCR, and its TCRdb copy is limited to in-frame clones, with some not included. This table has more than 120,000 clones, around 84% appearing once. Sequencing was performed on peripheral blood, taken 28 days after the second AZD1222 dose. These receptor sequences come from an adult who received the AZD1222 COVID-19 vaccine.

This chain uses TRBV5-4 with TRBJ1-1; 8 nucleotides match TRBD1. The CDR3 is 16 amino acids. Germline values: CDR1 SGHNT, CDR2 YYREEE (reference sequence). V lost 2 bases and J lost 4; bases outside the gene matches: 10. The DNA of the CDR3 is TGTGCCAGCAGCTTAGAGGCAGGGGGCTCAGGCACTGAAGCTTTCTTT. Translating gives CASSLEAGGSGTEAFF. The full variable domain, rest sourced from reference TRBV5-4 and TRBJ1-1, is ETGVTQSPTHLIKTRGQQVTLRCSSQSGHNTVSWYQQALGQGPQFIFQYYREEENGRGNFPPRFSGLQFPNYSSELNVNALELDDSALYLCASSLEAGGSGTEAFFGQGTRLTVV.

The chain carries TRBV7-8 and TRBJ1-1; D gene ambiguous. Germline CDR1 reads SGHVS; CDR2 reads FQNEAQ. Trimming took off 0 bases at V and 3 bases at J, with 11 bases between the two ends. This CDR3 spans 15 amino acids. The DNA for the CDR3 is TGTGCCAGCAGCTTAGCGGGAGGGTGGGACACTGAAGCTTTCTTT. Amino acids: CASSLAGGWDTEAFF.

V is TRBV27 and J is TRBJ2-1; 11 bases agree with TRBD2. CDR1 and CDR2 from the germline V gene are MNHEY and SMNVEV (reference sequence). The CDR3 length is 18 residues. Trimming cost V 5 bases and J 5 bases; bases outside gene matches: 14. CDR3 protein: CASSPRGLAGGVNNEQFF. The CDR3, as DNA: TGTGCCAGCAGTCCCAGGGGCCTAGCGGGGGGCGTCAACAATGAGCAGTTCTTC.

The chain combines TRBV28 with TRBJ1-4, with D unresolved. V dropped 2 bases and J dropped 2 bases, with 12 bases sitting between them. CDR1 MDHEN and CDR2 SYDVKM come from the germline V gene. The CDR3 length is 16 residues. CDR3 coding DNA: TGTGCCAGCAGTTTAGGCAGTACGTCGACTAATGAAAAACTGTTTTTT. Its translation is CASSLGSTSTNEKLFF.

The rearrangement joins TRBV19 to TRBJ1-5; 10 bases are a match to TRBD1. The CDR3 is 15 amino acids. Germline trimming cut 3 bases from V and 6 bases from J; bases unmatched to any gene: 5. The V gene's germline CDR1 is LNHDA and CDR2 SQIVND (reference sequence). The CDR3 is CASSILTGGGQPQHF. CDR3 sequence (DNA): TGTGCCAGTAGTATCCTGACAGGGGGCGGTCAGCCCCAGCATTTT.

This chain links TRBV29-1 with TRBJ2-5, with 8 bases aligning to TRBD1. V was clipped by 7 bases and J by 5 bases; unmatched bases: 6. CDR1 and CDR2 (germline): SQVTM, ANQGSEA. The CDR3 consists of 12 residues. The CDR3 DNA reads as TGCAGCGACGGACAGGGCGGGGAGACCCAGTACTTC. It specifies CSDGQGGETQYF.

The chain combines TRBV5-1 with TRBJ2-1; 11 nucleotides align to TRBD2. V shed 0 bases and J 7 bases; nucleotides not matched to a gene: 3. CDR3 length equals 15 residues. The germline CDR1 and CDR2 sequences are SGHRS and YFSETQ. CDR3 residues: CASSLVSSGGNEQFF. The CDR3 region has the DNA TGCGCCAGCAGCTTGGTGTCTAGCGGGGGGAATGAGCAGTTCTTC.

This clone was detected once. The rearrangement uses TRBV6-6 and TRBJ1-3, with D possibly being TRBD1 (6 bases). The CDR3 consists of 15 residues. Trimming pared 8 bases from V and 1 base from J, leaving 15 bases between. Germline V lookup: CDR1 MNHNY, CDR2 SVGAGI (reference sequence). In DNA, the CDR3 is TGTGCCAGCTCCGAAACGGGACAATCTGGAAACACCATATATTTT. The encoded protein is CASSETGQSGNTIYF.

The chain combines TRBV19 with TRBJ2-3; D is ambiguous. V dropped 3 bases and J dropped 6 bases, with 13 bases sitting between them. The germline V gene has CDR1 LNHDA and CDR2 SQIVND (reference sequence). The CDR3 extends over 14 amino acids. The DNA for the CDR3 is TGTGCCAGTAGTATCCTTCCGACCGCGGATACGCAGTATTTT. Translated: CASSILPTADTQYF. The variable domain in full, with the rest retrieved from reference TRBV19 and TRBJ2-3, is DGGITQSPKYLFRKEGQNVTLSCEQNLNHDAMYWYRQDPGQGLRLIYYSQIVNDFQKGDIAEGYSVSREKKESFPLTVTSAQKNPTAFYLCASSILPTADTQYFGPGTRLTVL.

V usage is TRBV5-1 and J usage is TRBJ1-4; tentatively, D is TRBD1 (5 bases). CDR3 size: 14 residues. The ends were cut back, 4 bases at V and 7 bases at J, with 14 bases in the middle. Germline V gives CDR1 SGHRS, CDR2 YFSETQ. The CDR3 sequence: CASSVGGSIEKLFF. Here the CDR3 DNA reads TGCGCCAGCAGCGTGGGGGGGAGCATTGAAAAACTGTTTTTT. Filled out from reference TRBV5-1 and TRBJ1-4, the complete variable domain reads KAGVTQTPRYLIKTRGQQVTLSCSPISGHRSVSWYQQTPGQGLQFLFEYFSETQRNKGNFPGRFSGRQFSNSRSEMNVSTLELGDSALYLCASSVGGSIEKLFFGSGTQLSVL.

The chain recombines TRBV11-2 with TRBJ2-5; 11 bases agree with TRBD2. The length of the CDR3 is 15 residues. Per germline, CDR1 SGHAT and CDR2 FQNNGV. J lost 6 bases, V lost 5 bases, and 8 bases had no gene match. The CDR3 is CASSPLSGRGKTQYF. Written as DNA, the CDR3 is TGTGCCAGCAGCCCTCTTAGCGGGAGGGGTAAGACCCAGTACTTC.

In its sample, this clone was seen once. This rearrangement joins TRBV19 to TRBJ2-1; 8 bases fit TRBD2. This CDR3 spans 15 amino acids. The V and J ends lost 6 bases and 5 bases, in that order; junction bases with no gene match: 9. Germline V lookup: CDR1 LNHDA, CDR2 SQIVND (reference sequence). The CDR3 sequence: CASSLGLAYHNEQFF. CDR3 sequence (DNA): TGTGCCAGTAGCCTTGGACTAGCTTACCACAATGAGCAGTTCTTC.

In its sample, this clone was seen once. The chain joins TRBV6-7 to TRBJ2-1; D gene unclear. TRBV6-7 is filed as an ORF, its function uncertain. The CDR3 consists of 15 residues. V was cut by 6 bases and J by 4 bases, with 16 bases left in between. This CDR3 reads CASSRPLEGYNEQFF. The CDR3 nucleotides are TGTGCCAGCAGCCGACCCCTTGAAGGATACAATGAGCAGTTCTTC.

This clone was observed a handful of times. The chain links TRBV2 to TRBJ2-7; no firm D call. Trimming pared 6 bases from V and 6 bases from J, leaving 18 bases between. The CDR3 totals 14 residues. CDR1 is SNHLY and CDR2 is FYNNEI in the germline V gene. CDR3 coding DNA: TGTGCCAGCAGCTCAGGCAGGCTCCAGCTCGAGCAGTACTTC. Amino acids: CASSSGRLQLEQYF.

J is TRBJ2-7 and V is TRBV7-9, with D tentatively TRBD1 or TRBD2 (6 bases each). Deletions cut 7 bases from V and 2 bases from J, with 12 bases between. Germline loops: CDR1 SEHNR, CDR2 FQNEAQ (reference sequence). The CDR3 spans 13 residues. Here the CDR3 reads CASTLRGPYEQYF. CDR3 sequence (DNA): TGTGCCAGCACCCTCCGGGGGCCCTACGAGCAGTACTTC.

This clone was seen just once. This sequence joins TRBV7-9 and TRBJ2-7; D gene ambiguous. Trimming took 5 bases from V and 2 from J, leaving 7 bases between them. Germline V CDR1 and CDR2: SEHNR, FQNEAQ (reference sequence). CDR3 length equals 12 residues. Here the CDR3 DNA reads TGTGCCAGCAGCGCCGACACCTACGAGCAGTACTTC. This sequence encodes CASSADTYEQYF. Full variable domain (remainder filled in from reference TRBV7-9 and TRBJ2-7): DTGVSQNPRHKITKRGQNVTFRCDPISEHNRLYWYRQTLGQGPEFLTYFQNEAQLEKSRLLSDRFSAERPKGSFSTLEIQRTEQGDSAMYLCASSADTYEQYFGPGTRLTVT.

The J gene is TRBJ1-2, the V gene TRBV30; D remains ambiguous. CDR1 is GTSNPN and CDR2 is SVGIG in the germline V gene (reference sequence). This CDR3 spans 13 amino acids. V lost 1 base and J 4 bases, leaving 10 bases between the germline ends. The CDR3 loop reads CAWSEADTYGYTF. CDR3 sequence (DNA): TGTGCCTGGAGTGAGGCCGACACCTATGGCTACACCTTC.

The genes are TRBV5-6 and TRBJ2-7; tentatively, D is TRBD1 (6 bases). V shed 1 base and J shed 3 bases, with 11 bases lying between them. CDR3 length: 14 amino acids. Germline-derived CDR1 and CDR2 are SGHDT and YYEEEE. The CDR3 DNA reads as TGTGCCAGCAGCTTGTCCGGGACAATCTACGAGCAGTACTTC. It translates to CASSLSGTIYEQYF.

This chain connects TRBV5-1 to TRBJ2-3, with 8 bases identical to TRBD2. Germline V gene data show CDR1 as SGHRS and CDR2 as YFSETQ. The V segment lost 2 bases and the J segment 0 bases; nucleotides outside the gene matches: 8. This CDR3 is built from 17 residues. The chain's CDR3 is CASSFLPSGRSTDTQYF. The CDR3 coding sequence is TGCGCCAGCAGCTTTCTACCTAGCGGGCGTAGCACAGATACGCAGTATTTT.

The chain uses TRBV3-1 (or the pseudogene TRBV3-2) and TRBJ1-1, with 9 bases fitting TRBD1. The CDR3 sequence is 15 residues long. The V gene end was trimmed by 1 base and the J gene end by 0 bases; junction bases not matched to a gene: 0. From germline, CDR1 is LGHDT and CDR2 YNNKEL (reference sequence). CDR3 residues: CASSQGTGVNTEAFF. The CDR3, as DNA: TGTGCCAGCAGCCAAGGGACAGGGGTGAACACTGAAGCTTTCTTT.

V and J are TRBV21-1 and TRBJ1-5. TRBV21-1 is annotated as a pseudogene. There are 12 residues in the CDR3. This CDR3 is CASSKVRGAQHF. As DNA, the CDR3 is TGTGCCAGCAGCAAAGTCCGGGGGGCCCAGCATTTT.

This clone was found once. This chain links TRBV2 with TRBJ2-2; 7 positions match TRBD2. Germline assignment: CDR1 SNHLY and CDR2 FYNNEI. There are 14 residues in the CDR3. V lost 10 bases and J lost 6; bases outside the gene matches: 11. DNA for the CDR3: TGTGCCATCTCTGGGACTATGGGGGCCGGGGAGCTGTTTTTT. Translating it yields CAISGTMGAGELFF.

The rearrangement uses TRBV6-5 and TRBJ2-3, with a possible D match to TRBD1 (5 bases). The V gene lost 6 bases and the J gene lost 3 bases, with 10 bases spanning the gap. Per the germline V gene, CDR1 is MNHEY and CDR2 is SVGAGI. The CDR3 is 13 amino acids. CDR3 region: CASSQRGTDTQYF. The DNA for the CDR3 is TGTGCCAGCAGCCAAAGGGGAACAGATACGCAGTATTTT.

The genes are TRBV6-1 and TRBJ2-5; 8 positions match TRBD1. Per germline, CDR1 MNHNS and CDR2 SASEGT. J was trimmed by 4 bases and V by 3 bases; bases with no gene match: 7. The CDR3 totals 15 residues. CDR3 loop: CASSDRGRFGETQYF. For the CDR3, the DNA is TGTGCCAGCAGTGACAGGGGGCGGTTTGGAGAGACCCAGTACTTC.

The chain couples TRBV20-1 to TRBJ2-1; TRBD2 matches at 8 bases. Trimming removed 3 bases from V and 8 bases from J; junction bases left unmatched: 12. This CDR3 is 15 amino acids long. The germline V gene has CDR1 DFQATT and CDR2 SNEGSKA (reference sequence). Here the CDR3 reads CSASQSGGARHEQFF. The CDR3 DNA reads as TGCAGTGCTAGTCAGAGCGGGGGAGCACGACATGAGCAGTTCTTC.

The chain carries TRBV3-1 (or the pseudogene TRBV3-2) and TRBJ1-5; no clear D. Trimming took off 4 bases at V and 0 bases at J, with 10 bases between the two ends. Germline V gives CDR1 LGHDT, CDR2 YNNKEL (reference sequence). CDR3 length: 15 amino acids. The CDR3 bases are TGTGCCAGCAGCCCGGACCCGTTTAGCAATCAGCCCCAGCATTTT. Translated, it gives CASSPDPFSNQPQHF.

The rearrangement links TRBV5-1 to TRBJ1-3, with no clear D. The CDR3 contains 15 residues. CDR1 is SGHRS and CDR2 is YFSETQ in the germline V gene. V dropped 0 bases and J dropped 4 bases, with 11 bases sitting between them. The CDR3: CASSLGVFGGNTIYF. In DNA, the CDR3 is TGCGCCAGCAGCTTGGGCGTCTTCGGGGGAAACACCATATATTTT.

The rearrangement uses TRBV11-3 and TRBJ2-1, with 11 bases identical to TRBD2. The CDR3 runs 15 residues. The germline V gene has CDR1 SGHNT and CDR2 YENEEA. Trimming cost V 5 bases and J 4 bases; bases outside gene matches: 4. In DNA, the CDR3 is TGTGCCAGCAGCCCCCTAGCGGGAGGTTACAATGAGCAGTTCTTC. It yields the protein CASSPLAGGYNEQFF.